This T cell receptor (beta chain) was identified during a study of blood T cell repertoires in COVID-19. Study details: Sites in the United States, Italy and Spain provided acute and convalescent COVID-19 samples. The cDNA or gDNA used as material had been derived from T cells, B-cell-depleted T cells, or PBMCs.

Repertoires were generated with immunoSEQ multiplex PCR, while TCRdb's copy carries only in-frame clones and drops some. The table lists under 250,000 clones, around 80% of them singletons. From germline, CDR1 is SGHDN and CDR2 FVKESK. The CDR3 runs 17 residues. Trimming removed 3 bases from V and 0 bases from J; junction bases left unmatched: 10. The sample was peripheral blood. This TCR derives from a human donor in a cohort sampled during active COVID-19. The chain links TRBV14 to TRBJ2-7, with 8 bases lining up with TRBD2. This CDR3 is CASSHSHSGRVSYEQYF. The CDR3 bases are TGTGCCAGCAGCCACTCCCATTCCGGGAGGGTCTCCTACGAGCAGTACTTC.